Listed here are 13 T cell receptor beta chains from one sample, sequenced in a study of blood T cell repertoires in COVID-19. The method was immunoSEQ multiplex PCR; TCRdb's version includes in-frame clones alone and lacks a portion of them. The sample holds 120,000 to 150,000 clones; approximately 90% are singletons and the top ten take roughly 8%. Specimen: peripheral blood. These TCRs come from a woman in her forties or fifties with active or convalescent COVID-19.

The chain employs TRBV12-5 and TRBJ2-1; possible D gene TRBD1, 5 bases. The CDR3 totals 13 residues. V lost 2 bases to trimming and J lost 6 bases, with 8 bases between them. The V gene's germline CDR1 is LGHNT and CDR2 FRNRAP. The CDR3 loop is CASGLQGSNEQFF. As DNA, the CDR3 is TGTGCTAGTGGTTTGCAGGGTTCCAATGAGCAGTTCTTC.

The chain carries TRBV19 and TRBJ1-4, with 10 bases fitting TRBD1. The CDR3 extends over 14 amino acids. CDR1 and CDR2 from the germline V gene are LNHDA and SQIVND (reference sequence). The V segment lost 4 bases and the J segment 6 bases; nucleotides outside the gene matches: 2. CDR3 sequence: CASSRTGGDEKLFF. CDR3 nucleotide sequence: TGTGCCAGTAGTAGGACAGGGGGTGATGAAAAACTGTTTTTT.

V gene TRBV28 combines with J gene TRBJ2-2, with TRBD2 matching 7 bases. The V gene's germline CDR1 is MDHEN and CDR2 SYDVKM. The CDR3 totals 18 residues. With V trimmed by 4 bases and J by 3 bases, 14 bases remained unmatched. The CDR3 protein is CASSSLNRLAEHTGELFF. DNA of the CDR3: TGTGCCAGCAGTTCGTTAAATAGACTAGCAGAACACACCGGGGAGCTGTTTTTT.

The chain employs TRBV18 and TRBJ2-1, with 9 nucleotides matching TRBD2. CDR3 length equals 14 residues. Germline lookup yields CDR1 KGHSH and CDR2 LQKENI. Unmatched junction bases numbered 5, after V lost 1 base and J lost 10 bases. The CDR3 here is CASSPLAGDGEQFF. CDR3 sequence (DNA): TGTGCCAGCTCACCACTAGCGGGGGACGGGGAGCAGTTCTTC.

V gene TRBV6-2 or TRBV6-3 combines with J gene TRBJ1-2, with D possibly being TRBD1 (5 bases). Looked up from germline, CDR1 is MNHEY and CDR2 is SVGEGT. CDR3 length: 14 residues. V shed 5 bases and J shed 2 bases, with 12 bases lying between them. CDR3: CASSPLGGNYGYTF. In nucleotides, the CDR3 is TGTGCCAGCAGTCCCCTCGGGGGGAACTATGGCTACACCTTC.

This rearrangement joins TRBV7-2 to TRBJ2-3, with D possibly being TRBD1 (6 bases). This CDR3 region has 13 residues. Germline CDR1 and CDR2: SGHTA and FQGNSA. Trimming pared 6 bases from V and 0 bases from J, leaving 7 bases between. The CDR3 nucleotides are TGTGCCAGCAGGGGGGCTAGCACAGATACGCAGTATTTT. Translating gives CASRGASTDTQYF.

The gene calls are TRBV4-2 and TRBJ1-1, with D hard to call. With 0 bases removed from V and 1 base from J, the gap between germline ends came to 12 bases. Germline V gene sequence: CDR1 LGHNA, CDR2 YNFKEQ. CDR3 length equals 16 residues. CDR3 in amino acids: CASSQEGSLTNTEAFF. In nucleotides, the CDR3 is TGTGCCAGCAGCCAAGAGGGCTCGCTAACGAACACTGAAGCTTTCTTT.

The chain recombines TRBV18 with TRBJ1-3, with TRBD1 as a possible D gene (5 bases). The CDR3 consists of 15 residues. Germline V gives CDR1 KGHSH, CDR2 LQKENI. Trimming pared 0 bases from V and 4 bases from J, leaving 10 bases between. In nucleotides, the CDR3 is TGTGCCAGCTCACCACCGGGGGGGTCCGGAAACACCATATATTTT. Protein: CASSPPGGSGNTIYF. Drawing the rest from reference TRBV18 and TRBJ1-3, the complete variable domain is NAGVMQNPRHLVRRRGQEARLRCSPMKGHSHVYWYRQLPEEGLKFMVYLQKENIIDESGMPKERFSAEFPKEGPSILRIQQVVRGDSAAYFCASSPPGGSGNTIYFGEGSWLTVV.

The CDR3 spells CASSQGTSGTQETQYF. CDR3 DNA: TGCGCCAGCAGCCAAGGGACTAGCGGAACTCAAGAGACCCAGTACTTC. The genes are TRBV4-3 and TRBJ2-5; 10 nucleotides match TRBD2. Germline V gene lookup returns CDR1 LGHNA and CDR2 YSLEER. The V and J ends lost 1 base and 2 bases, in that order; junction bases with no gene match: 4. The CDR3 runs 16 residues.

The chain employs TRBV18 and TRBJ1-1; TRBD1 might be the D (6 bases). This CDR3 has 14 residues. V dropped 1 base and J dropped 5 bases, with 11 bases sitting between them. CDR1 and CDR2 (germline): KGHSH, LQKENI. The CDR3 loop reads CASSPLQGTTEAFF. The DNA of the CDR3 is TGTGCCAGCTCACCACTCCAGGGGACAACTGAAGCTTTCTTT. Together with reference TRBV18 and TRBJ1-1, the CDR3 gives the full variable domain: NAGVMQNPRHLVRRRGQEARLRCSPMKGHSHVYWYRQLPEEGLKFMVYLQKENIIDESGMPKERFSAEFPKEGPSILRIQQVVRGDSAAYFCASSPLQGTTEAFFGQGTRLTVV.

The gene calls are TRBV7-9 and TRBJ1-3; TRBD1 matches at 10 bases. CDR3 size: 16 residues. V dropped 1 base and J dropped 4; count of bases not matched to a gene: 4. CDR1 is SEHNR and CDR2 is FQNEAQ in the germline V gene (reference sequence). The chain's CDR3 is CASSLGGQGYGNTIYF. The DNA for the CDR3 is TGTGCCAGCAGCTTAGGGGGACAGGGGTACGGAAACACCATATATTTT.

V is TRBV7-3 and J is TRBJ2-5; tentative D call: TRBD2 (5 bases). This CDR3 is 18 amino acids long. V gave up 3 bases and J gave up 0 bases, with 20 bases separating them. The germline CDR1 and CDR2 sequences are SGHTA and FQGTGA. The CDR3 loop reads CASSFTSDPYQYQETQYF. As DNA, the CDR3 is TGTGCCAGCAGCTTTACTAGTGACCCGTATCAGTACCAAGAGACCCAGTACTTC.

The chain is built from TRBV5-1 and TRBJ2-3; D is unresolved. Per germline, CDR1 SGHRS and CDR2 YFSETQ. This CDR3 is 16 amino acids long. Trimming left V 1 base short and J 0 bases short, with 12 bases between. CDR3 sequence (DNA): TGCGCCAGCAGCTTGAGTACTTCGTCTAGCACAGATACGCAGTATTTT. Encoded protein: CASSLSTSSSTDTQYF.